This TCR beta chain is from a study of control samples from healthy donors and cancer patients. Between the trimmed V and J ends, which lost 4 bases and 1 base, there was a span of 10 bases. The germline V gene encodes CDR1 LGHDT and CDR2 YNNKEL (reference sequence). This CDR3 has 15 residues. Generated by immunoSEQ multiplex PCR, the TCRdb table keeps only in-frame clones and is missing some. The table lists under 140,000 clones, approximately 88% of them singletons. The chain has TRBV3-1 (or the pseudogene TRBV3-2) and TRBJ2-2, with a tentative D call TRBD2 (6 bases). Material: PBMCs. This clonotype was obtained from a woman between 55 and 75 years old with lung cancer. The DNA of the CDR3 is TGTGCCAGCAGCCTTGGGCGGGAGAACACCGGGGAGCTGTTTTTT. Translated: CASSLGRENTGELFF.